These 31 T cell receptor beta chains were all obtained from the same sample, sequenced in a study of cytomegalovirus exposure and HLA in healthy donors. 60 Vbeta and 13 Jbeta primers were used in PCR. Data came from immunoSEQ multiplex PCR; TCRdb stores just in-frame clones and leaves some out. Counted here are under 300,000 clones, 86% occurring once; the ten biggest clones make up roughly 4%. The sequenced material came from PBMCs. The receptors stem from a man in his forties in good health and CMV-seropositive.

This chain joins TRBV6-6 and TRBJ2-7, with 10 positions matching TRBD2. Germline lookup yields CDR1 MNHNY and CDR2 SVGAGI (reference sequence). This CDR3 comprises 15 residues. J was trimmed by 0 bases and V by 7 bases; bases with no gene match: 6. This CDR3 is CASIVAGGPSYEQYF. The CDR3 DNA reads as TGTGCCAGCATCGTAGCGGGGGGCCCCTCCTACGAGCAGTACTTC.

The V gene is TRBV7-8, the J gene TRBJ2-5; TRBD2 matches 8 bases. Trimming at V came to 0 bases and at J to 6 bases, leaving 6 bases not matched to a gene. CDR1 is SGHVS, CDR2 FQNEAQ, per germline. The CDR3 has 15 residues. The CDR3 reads CASSLAWVAGKTQYF. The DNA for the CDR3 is TGTGCCAGCAGCTTAGCGTGGGTAGCGGGAAAGACCCAGTACTTC. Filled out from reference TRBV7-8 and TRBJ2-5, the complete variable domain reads GAGVSQSPRYKVAKRGQDVALRCDPISGHVSLFWYQQALGQGPEFLTYFQNEAQLDKSGLPSDRFFAERPEGSVSTLKIQRTQQEDSAVYLCASSLAWVAGKTQYFGPGTRLLVL.

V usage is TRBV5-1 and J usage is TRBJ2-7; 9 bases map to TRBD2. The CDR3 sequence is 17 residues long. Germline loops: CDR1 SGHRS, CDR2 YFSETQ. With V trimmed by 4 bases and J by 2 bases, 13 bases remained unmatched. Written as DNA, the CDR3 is TGCGCCAGCAGCGCCTCGGGGGCGGGAGGGAACCCCTACGAGCAGTACTTC. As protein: CASSASGAGGNPYEQYF. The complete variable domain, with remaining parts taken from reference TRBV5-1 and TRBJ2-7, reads KAGVTQTPRYLIKTRGQQVTLSCSPISGHRSVSWYQQTPGQGLQFLFEYFSETQRNKGNFPGRFSGRQFSNSRSEMNVSTLELGDSALYLCASSASGAGGNPYEQYFGPGTRLTVT.

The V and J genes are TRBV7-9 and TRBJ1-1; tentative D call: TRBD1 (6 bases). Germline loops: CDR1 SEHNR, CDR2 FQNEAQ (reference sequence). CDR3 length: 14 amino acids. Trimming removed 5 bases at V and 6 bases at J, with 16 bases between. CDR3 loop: CASSLHREGAEAFF. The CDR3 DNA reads TGTGCCAGCAGCCTACACCGAGAGGGGGCTGAAGCTTTCTTT.

Written as DNA, the CDR3 is TGTGCCACACGGACAGCGGAAAATCAGCCCCAGCATTTT. Encoded protein: CATRTAENQPQHF. This chain links TRBV28 with TRBJ1-5; D perhaps matches TRBD1 (6 bases). CDR3 size: 13 residues. CDR1 is MDHEN, CDR2 SYDVKM, per germline. V was trimmed by 10 bases and J by 4 bases, leaving 14 bases between them.

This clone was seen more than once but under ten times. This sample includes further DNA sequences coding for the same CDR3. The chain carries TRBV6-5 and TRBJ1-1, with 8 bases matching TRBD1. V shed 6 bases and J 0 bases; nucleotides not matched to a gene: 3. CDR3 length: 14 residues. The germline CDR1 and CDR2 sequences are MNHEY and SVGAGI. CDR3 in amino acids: CASSRQGLNTEAFF. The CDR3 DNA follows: TGTGCCAGCAGCAGACAGGGGTTGAACACTGAAGCTTTCTTT.

DNA of the CDR3: TGCGCCAGCAGCCAAGTTTTAAGTCGGGGCAATCAGCCCCAGCATTTT. Its protein product is CASSQVLSRGNQPQHF. V is TRBV4-1 and J is TRBJ1-5; D remains ambiguous. V lost 1 base, J lost 2 bases, and 12 bases lay in between. Germline lookup yields CDR1 MGHRA and CDR2 YSYEKL. CDR3 size: 16 residues.

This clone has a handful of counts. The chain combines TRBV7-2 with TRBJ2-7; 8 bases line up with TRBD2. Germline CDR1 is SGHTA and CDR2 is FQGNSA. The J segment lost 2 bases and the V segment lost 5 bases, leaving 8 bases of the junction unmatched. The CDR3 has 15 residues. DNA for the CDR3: TGTGCCAGCAGCCACCCAGCGGGGGCCCCCTACGAGCAGTACTTC. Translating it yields CASSHPAGAPYEQYF.

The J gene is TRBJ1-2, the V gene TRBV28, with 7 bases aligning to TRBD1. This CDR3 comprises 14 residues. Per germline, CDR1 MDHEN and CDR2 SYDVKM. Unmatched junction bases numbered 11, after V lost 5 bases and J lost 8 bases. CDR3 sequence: CASSIYRGLRGYTF. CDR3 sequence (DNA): TGTGCCAGCAGTATCTACAGGGGACTTAGAGGCTACACCTTC.

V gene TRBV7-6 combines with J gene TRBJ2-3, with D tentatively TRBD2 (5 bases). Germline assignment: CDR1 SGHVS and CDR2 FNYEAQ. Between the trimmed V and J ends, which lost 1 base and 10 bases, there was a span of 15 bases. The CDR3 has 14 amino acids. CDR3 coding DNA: TGTGCCAGCAGCTTAGAGCGTCCACTCGGGGCGCAGTATTTT. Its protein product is CASSLERPLGAQYF.

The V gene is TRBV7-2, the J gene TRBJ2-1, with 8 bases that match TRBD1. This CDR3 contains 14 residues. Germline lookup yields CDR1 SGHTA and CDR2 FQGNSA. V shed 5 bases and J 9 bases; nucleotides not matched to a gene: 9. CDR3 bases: TGTGCCAGCAGCCAAGACAGGGGACGGAGTGAGCAGTTCTTC. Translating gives CASSQDRGRSEQFF.

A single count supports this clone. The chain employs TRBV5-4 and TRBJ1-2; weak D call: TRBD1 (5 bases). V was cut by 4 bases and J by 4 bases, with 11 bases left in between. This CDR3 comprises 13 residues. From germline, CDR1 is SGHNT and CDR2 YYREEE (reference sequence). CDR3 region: CASSPDSAYGYTF. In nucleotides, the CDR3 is TGTGCCAGCAGCCCCGACAGCGCCTATGGCTACACCTTC.

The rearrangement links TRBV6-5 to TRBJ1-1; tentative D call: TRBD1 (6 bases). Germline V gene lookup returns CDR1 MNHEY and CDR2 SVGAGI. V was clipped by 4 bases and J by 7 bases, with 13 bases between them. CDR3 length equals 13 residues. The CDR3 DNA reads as TGTGCCAGCAGTTGCAGGGGTATCGGTGAAGCTTTCTTT. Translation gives CASSCRGIGEAFF.

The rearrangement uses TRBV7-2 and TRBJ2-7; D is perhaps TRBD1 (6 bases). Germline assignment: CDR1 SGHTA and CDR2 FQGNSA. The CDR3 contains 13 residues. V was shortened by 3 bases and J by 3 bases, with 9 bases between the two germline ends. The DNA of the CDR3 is TGTGCCAGCAGCTTTCGCAGGGGCTACGAGCAGTACTTC. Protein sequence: CASSFRRGYEQYF.

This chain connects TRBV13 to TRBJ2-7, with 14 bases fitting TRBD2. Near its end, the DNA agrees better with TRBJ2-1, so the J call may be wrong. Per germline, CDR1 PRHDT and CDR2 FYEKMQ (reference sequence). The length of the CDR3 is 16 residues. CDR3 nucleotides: TGTGCCAGCAGCGGAGGGACTAGCGGGAGAGGTAATGAGCAGTTCTTC. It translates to CASSGGTSGRGNEQFF.

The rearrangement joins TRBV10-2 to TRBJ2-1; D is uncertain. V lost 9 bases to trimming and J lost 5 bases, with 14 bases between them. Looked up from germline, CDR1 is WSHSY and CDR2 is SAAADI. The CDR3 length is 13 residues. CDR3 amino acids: CASSESPDNEQFF. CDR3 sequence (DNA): TGCGCCAGTTCTGAGTCCCCCGACAATGAGCAGTTCTTC.

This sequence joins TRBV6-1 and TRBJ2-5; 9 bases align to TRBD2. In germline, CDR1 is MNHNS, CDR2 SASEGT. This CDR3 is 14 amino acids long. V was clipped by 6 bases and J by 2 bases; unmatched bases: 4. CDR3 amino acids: CASRTSGQQETQYF. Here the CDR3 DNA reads TGTGCCAGCAGGACTAGCGGCCAACAAGAGACCCAGTACTTC.

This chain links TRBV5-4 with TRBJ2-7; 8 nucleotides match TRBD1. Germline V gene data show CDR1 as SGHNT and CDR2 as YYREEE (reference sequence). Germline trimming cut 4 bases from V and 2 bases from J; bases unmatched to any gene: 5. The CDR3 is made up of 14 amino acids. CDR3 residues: CASSGRDRTYEQYF. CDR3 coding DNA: TGTGCCAGCAGCGGCCGGGACAGGACCTACGAGCAGTACTTC.

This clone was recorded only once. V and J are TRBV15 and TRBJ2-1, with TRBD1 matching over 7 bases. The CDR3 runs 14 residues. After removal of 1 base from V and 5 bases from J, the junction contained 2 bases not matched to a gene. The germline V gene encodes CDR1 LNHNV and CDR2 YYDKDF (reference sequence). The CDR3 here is CATSRGGTDNEQFF. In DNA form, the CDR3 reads TGTGCCACCAGCAGAGGGGGGACAGACAATGAGCAGTTCTTC.

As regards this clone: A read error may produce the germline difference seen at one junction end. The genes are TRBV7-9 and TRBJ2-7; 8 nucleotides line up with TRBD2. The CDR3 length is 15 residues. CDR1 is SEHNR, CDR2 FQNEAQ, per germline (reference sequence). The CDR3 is CSSSLEPGGPYEQYF. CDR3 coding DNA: TGTTCCAGCAGCTTAGAACCGGGAGGGCCGTACGAGCAGTACTTC.

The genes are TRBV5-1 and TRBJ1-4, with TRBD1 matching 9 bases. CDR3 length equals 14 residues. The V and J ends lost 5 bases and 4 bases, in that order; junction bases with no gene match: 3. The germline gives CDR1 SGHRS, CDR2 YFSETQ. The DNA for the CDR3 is TGCGCCAGCAGTGACAGGGGGGATAATGAAAAACTGTTTTTT. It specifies CASSDRGDNEKLFF.

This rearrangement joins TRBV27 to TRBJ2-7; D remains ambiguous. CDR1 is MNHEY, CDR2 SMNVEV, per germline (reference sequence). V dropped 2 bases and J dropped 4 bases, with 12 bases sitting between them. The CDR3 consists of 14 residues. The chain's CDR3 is CASSLTNPEYEQYF. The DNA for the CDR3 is TGTGCCAGCAGTTTAACGAACCCGGAGTACGAGCAGTACTTC.

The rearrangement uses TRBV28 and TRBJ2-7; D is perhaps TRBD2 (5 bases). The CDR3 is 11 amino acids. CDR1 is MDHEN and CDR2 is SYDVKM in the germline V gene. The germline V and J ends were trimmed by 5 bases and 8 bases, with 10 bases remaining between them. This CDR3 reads CASSTSLQQYF. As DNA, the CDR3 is TGTGCCAGCAGTACTAGTTTACAGCAGTACTTC. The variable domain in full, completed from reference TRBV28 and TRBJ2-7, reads DVKVTQSSRYLVKRTGEKVFLECVQDMDHENMFWYRQDPGLGLRLIYFSYDVKMKEKGDIPEGYSVSREKKERFSLILESASTNQTSMYLCASSTSLQQYFGPGTRLTVT.

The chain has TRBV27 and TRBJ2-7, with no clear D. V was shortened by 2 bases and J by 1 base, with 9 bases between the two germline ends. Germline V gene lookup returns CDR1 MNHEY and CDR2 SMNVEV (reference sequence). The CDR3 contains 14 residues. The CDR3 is CASSLRSGSYEQYF. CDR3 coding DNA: TGTGCCAGCAGTTTACGGTCAGGTTCCTACGAGCAGTACTTC.

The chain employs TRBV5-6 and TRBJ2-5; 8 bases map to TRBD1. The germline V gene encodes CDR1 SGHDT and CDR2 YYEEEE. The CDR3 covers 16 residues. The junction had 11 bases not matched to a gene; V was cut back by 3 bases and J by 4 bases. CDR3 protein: CASSSRQGWVRETQYF. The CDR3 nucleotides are TGTGCCAGCAGCTCGCGACAGGGGTGGGTGCGAGAGACCCAGTACTTC.

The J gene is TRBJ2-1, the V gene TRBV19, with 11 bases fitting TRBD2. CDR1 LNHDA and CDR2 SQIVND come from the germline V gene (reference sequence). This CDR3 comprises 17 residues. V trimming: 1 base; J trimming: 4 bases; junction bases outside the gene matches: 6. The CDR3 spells CASSIGPGLAVYNEQFF. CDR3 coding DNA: TGTGCCAGTAGTATAGGACCGGGACTAGCGGTTTACAATGAGCAGTTCTTC.

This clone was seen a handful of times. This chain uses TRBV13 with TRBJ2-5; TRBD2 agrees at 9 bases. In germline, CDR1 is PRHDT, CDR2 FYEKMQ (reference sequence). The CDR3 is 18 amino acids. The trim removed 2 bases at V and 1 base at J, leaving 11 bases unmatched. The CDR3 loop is CASSLRVAGALSQETQYF. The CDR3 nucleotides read TGTGCCAGCAGCTTAAGGGTAGCGGGAGCCTTATCCCAAGAGACCCAGTACTTC. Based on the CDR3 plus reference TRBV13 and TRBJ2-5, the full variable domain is AAGVIQSPRHLIKEKRETATLKCYPIPRHDTVYWYQQGPGQDPQFLISFYEKMQSDKGSIPDRFSAQQFSDYHSELNMSSLELGDSALYFCASSLRVAGALSQETQYFGPGTRLLVL.

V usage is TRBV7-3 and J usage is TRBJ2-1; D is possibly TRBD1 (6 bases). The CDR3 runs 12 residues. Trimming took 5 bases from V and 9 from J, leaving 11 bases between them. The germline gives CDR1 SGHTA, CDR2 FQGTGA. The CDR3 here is CASSQGMGEQFF. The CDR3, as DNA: TGTGCCAGCAGCCAGGGGATGGGTGAGCAGTTCTTC.

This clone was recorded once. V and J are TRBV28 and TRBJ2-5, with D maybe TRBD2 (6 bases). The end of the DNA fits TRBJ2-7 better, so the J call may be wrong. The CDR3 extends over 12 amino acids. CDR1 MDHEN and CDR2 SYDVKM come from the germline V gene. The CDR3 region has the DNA TGTGCCAGCAGCTCGGGAGTCTACGAGCAGTACTTC. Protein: CASSSGVYEQYF.

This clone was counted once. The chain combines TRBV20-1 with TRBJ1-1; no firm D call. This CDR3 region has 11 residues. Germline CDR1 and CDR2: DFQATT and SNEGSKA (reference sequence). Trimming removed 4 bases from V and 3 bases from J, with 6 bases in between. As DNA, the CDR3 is TGCAGTGCTACACTAGACACTGAAGCTTTCTTT. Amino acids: CSATLDTEAFF.

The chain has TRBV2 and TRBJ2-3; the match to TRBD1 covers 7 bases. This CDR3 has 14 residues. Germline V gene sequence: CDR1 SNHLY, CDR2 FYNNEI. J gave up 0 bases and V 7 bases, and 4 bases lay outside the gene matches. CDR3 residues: CASTWTGSTDTQYF. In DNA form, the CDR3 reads TGTGCCAGCACCTGGACAGGTAGCACAGATACGCAGTATTTT.